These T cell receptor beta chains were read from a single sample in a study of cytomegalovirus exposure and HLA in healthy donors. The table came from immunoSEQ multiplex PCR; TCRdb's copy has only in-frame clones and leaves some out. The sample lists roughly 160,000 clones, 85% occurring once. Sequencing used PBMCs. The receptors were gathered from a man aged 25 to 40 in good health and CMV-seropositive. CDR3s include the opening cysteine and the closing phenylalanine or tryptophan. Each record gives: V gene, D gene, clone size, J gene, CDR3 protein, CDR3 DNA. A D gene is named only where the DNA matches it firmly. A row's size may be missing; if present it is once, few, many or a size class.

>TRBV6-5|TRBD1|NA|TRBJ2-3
CASSRQGRDTQYF
TGTGCCAGCAGCCGACAGGGGAGGGATACGCAGTATTTT
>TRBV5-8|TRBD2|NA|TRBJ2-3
CAAGVAGLVDTQYF
TGTGCCGCGGGGGTAGCGGGGCTTGTCGATACGCAGTATTTT
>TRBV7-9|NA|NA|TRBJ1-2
CASSLGTSYGYTF
TGTGCCAGCAGCTTAGGTACCAGCTATGGCTACACCTTC
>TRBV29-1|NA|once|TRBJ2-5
CSVEAPSMETQYF
TGCAGCGTCGAAGCGCCTTCTATGGAGACCCAGTACTTC
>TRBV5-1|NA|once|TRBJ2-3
CASSLGSGSTDTQYF
TGCGCCAGCAGCTTGGGGAGCGGGAGCACAGATACGCAGTATTTT
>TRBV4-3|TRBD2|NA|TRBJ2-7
CASSQVSGSAPYEQYF
TGCGCCAGCAGCCAGGTTAGCGGGAGTGCCCCCTACGAGCAGTACTTC
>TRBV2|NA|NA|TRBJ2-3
CASSPDRLTDTQYF
TGTGCCAGCAGTCCGGACAGACTCACAGATACGCAGTATTTT
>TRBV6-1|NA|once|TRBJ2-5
CASNLDRQETQYF
TGTGCCAGCAATCTGGACAGACAAGAGACCCAGTACTTC
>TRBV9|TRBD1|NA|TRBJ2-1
CASSVGQGVGEQFF
TGTGCCAGCAGCGTGGGACAGGGAGTTGGTGAGCAGTTCTTC
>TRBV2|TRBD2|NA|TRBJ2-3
CASSGGGYTQYF
TGTGCCAGCAGTGGGGGGGGGTATACGCAGTATTTT
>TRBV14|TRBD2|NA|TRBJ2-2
CASSHPGLAITGELFF
TGTGCCAGCAGCCACCCGGGACTAGCGATCACCGGGGAGCTGTTTTTT
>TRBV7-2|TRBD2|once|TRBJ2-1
CASSDQRGSSYNEQFF
TGTGCCAGCAGCGACCAGCGGGGGAGCTCCTACAATGAGCAGTTCTTC
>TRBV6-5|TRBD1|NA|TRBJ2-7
CASRDRGFYEQYF
TGTGCCAGCAGGGACAGGGGGTTTTACGAGCAGTACTTC
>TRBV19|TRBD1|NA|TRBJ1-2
CASSMGQLFYGYTF
TGTGCCAGTAGTATGGGACAGCTATTCTATGGCTACACCTTC
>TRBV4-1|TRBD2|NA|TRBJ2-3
CASSQGPVGKREGVDTQYF
TGCGCCAGCAGCCAAGGCCCCGTTGGCAAGCGGGAGGGCGTTGATACGCAGTATTTT
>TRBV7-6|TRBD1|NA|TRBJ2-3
CASSPRMGQITQYF
TGTGCCAGCAGCCCGCGGATGGGACAGATAACGCAGTATTTT
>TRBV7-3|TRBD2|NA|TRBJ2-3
CASSLTFPGTTGTDTQYF
TGTGCCAGCAGCTTAACTTTCCCTGGGACTACTGGCACAGATACGCAGTATTTT
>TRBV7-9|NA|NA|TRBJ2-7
CSSSSTREQYF
TGTTCCAGCAGCTCTACTAGGGAGCAGTACTTC
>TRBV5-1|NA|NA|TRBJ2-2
CASSLAGDTGELFF
TGCGCCAGCAGCTTGGCCGGGGACACCGGGGAGCTGTTTTTT
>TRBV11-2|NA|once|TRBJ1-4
CASSLTGGWEKLFF
TGTGCCAGCAGCTTAACGGGGGGCTGGGAAAAACTGTTTTTT
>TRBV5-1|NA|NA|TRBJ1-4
CASSIGVTALGEKLFF
TGCGCCAGCAGTATAGGGGTGACAGCCCTGGGGGAAAAACTGTTTTTT
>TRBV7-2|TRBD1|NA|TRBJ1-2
CASSLGGTGAVYGYTF
TGTGCCAGCAGCTTAGGGGGTACAGGGGCGGTCTATGGCTACACCTTC
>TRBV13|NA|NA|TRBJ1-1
CASSQRRGPHEAFF
TGTGCCAGCAGCCAGAGGAGGGGTCCCCATGAAGCTTTCTTT
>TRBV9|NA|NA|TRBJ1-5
CASSVAGSNQPQHF
TGTGCCAGCAGCGTGGCCGGGAGCAATCAGCCCCAGCATTTT
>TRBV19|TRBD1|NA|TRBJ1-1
CATTSWDRGTEAFF
TGTGCCACTACTAGTTGGGACAGGGGCACTGAAGCTTTCTTT
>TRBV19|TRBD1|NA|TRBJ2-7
CASSIAPGDRYEQYF
TGTGCCAGTAGTATTGCACCCGGGGACAGGTACGAGCAGTACTTC
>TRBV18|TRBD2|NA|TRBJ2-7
CASSRGTSGISYEQYF
TGTGCCAGCTCACGCGGGACTAGCGGGATTTCCTACGAGCAGTACTTC
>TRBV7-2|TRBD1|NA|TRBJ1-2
CASSFDRGLGYTF
TGTGCCAGCAGCTTCGACAGGGGGCTAGGCTACACCTTC
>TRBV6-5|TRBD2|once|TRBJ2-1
CASSLSGRAYNEQFF
TGTGCCAGCAGCTTAAGCGGGAGGGCCTACAATGAGCAGTTCTTC
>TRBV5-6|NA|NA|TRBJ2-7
CASSLASEQYF
TGTGCCAGCAGCTTGGCCAGCGAGCAGTACTTC
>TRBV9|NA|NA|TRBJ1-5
CASSVDGGYQPQHF
TGTGCCAGCAGCGTTGACGGGGGATATCAGCCCCAGCATTTT
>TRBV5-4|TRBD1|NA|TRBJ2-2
CASSAFGQGARGAGELFF
TGTGCCAGCAGCGCATTTGGACAGGGGGCGAGGGGTGCCGGGGAGCTGTTTTTT
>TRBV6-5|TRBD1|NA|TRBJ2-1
CASSYGTGQYNEQFF
TGTGCCAGCAGTTACGGGACGGGACAGTACAATGAGCAGTTCTTC
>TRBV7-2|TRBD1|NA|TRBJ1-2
CASSRGTGDGHTF
TGTGCCAGCAGCAGAGGGACAGGGGATGGCCACACCTTC
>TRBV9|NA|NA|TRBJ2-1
CASSALPQGNEQFF
TGTGCCAGCAGCGCCCTTCCACAGGGAAATGAGCAGTTCTTC